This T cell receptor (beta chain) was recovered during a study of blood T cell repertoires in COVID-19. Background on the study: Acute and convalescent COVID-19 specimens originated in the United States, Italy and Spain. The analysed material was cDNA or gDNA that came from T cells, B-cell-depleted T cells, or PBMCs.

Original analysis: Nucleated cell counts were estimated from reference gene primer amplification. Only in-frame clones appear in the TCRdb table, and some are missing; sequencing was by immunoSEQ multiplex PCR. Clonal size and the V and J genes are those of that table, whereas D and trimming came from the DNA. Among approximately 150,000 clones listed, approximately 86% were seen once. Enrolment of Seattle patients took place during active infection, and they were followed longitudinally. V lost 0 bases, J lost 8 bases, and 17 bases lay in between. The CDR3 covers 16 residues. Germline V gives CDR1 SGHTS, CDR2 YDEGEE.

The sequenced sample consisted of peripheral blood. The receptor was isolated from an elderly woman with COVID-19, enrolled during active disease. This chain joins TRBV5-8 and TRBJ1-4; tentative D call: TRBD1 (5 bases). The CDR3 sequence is CASSLEGSGTREKLFF. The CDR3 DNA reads TGTGCCAGCAGCTTGGAGGGGTCAGGTACTCGGGAAAAACTGTTTTTT. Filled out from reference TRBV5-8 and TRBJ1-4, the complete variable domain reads EAGVTQSPTHLIKTRGQQATLRCSPISGHTSVYWYQQALGLGLQFLLWYDEGEERNRGNFPPRFSGRQFPNYSSELNVNALELEDSALYLCASSLEGSGTREKLFFGSGTQLSVL.